The T cell receptor beta chain described here comes from a study of prognosis after radiotherapy for stage I lung cancer. Study-level findings and limits: Patients with and without metastases reportedly differed in TRBV and TRBJ gene usage frequencies. Samples before stereotactic body radiation therapy had more unique TCR clones (median around 10,000 versus 6,900).

This clonotype is a singleton in its sample. Its antigen is not identified. One base away lies a much larger clone, so this may be a sequencing read error. Genomic DNA served as the source from which two-round multiplex PCR generated TCR beta CDR3 amplicons. Round-one PCR had primers specific to each TRBV and TRBJ gene. Each CDR3 protein is one row after TCRdb ran MiXCR on the multiplex PCR reads. The table includes fewer than 30,000 distinct CDR3 sequences, roughly 50% detected once. A volume of around 5.9 milliliters of peripheral blood was collected by draw at each of two time points. The input for sequencing was PBMCs, taken before or after stereotactic body radiation therapy (not recorded which). The TCR comes from a donor of 50 years or more with non-small cell lung cancer.

CDR3 residues: CASSQPVLEVTQYF. CDR3 coding DNA: TGCGCCAGCAGCCAGCCGGTACTAGAGGTGACCCAGTACTTC. The chain has TRBV5-1 and TRBJ2-5, with D perhaps matching TRBD2 (5 bases). The length of the CDR3 is 14 residues. The V gene's germline CDR1 is SGHRS and CDR2 YFSETQ. V was trimmed by 4 bases and J by 7 bases, leaving 17 bases between them.